A selection of T cell receptor beta chains follows, all from one sample in a study of cytomegalovirus exposure and HLA in healthy donors. The protocol was immunoSEQ multiplex PCR, while the TCRdb copy is restricted to in-frame clones and leaves out a portion. The table shows roughly 330,000 clones, with approximately 90% occurring only once. Sequencing was performed on PBMCs. The source of these receptors is a woman aged 25-40 years in good health and CMV-seropositive. Both conserved end residues are part of each CDR3. The D gene is left open where the match is weak. The listing skips clone size in some rows; elsewhere it reads once, few, many or a size class.

TRBJ1-5,TRBV28,few,NA,TGTGCCAGCAGTTTTGGGGTTTATAGCAATCAGCCCCAGCATTTT,CASSFGVYSNQPQHF
TRBJ2-2,TRBV7-9,NA,TRBD2,TGTGCCAGCAGCTTAGAAGCTAGCGGGGCCACCGGGGAGCTGTTTTTT,CASSLEASGATGELFF
TRBJ2-2,TRBV6-1,NA,NA,TGTGCCAGCAGTGAATTCGGGGACACCGGGGAGCTGTTTTTT,CASSEFGDTGELFF
TRBJ2-3,TRBV5-1,NA,NA,TGCGCCAGCAGCTTGGAGGGAGTAATCACAGATACGCAGTATTTT,CASSLEGVITDTQYF
TRBJ2-3,TRBV6-1,NA,TRBD2,TGTGCCAGCAGTGCACTAGCGGGAGGGACAGATACGCAGTATTTT,CASSALAGGTDTQYF
TRBJ1-6,TRBV15,NA,NA,TGTGCCACCAGCAGAGGTGACGGAGAGGGTTCACCCCTCCACTTT,CATSRGDGEGSPLHF
TRBJ1-5,TRBV19,once,NA,TGTGCCACCGCCGCCCAGGTGGTCCAGCCCCAGCATTTT,CATAAQVVQPQHF
TRBJ2-3,TRBV4-2,NA,TRBD2,TGTGCCAGCAGCCAAGATCCCAGCGGGAGTGGCACAGATACGCAGTATTTT,CASSQDPSGSGTDTQYF
TRBJ1-5,TRBV27,NA,NA,TGTGCCAGCAAAGAAAACAGGGTAAGCAATCAGCCCCAGCATTTT,CASKENRVSNQPQHF
TRBJ1-1,TRBV19,few,NA,TGTGCCAGTAGTATTCAGGGAAACACTGAAGCTTTCTTT,CASSIQGNTEAFF
TRBJ2-7,TRBV5-6,NA,NA,TGTGCCAGCAGCTTTGGGGGCGAGAAGGTTTTTGTCACCTACGAGCAGTACTTC,CASSFGGEKVFVTYEQYF
TRBJ2-5,TRBV30,NA,TRBD1,TGTGCCTGGGGGGGACAGCCGGGTGGCCAGTACTTC,CAWGGQPGGQYF
TRBJ2-5,TRBV30,NA,NA,TGTGCCTGGGGACTTCTCCAAGAGACCCAGTACTTC,CAWGLLQETQYF
TRBJ1-2,TRBV7-6,NA,NA,TGTGCCAGCAGCCCCTTGGCGGAATATGGCTACACCTTC,CASSPLAEYGYTF
TRBJ2-7,TRBV28,few,NA,TGTGCCAGCAGTTTTAGCGCTGCGCAGTACTTC,CASSFSAAQYF
TRBJ2-5,TRBV6-6,NA,TRBD2,TGTGCCAGCAGCCAAGGGACTAGCGGGAGCCAGACCCAGTACTTC,CASSQGTSGSQTQYF
TRBJ1-1,TRBV2,many,NA,TGTGCCAGCAGTGAGGGTCACAGTGGGTGGTTGAACACTGAAGCTTTCTTT,CASSEGHSGWLNTEAFF
TRBJ2-5,TRBV2,NA,NA,TGTGCCAGCCTGGGGGACACTCTTCGGAAGACCCAGTACTTC,CASLGDTLRKTQYF
TRBJ2-7,TRBV19,NA,TRBD1,TGTGCCAGTAGTTTCGGACAGGGCGGCTACGAGCAGTACTTC,CASSFGQGGYEQYF
TRBJ2-3,TRBV5-1,NA,NA,TGCGCCAGCAGACGACCCGGTCAACCCGACACAGATACGCAGTATTTT,CASRRPGQPDTDTQYF
TRBJ2-1,TRBV7-3,NA,TRBD2,TGTGCCAGCAGCTTATTTCCCGGGACTAGCTGGAATGAGCAGTTCTTC,CASSLFPGTSWNEQFF
TRBJ1-2,TRBV5-1,NA,TRBD1,TGCGCCAGCAGCTTGGCCGGGGACAGCTATGGCTACACCTTC,CASSLAGDSYGYTF
TRBJ1-5,TRBV28,NA,NA,TGTGCCAGCAGCCCTGGGACCCAGCCCCAGCATTTT,CASSPGTQPQHF
TRBJ2-7,TRBV5-1,few,NA,TGCGCCAGCAGCTTGACCTCCACAGGGCCCTACGAGCAGTACTTC,CASSLTSTGPYEQYF
TRBJ1-6,TRBV5-6,NA,NA,TGTGCCAGCAGCTTGTACCGGGGATATAATTCACCCCTCCACTTT,CASSLYRGYNSPLHF
TRBJ1-1,TRBV5-4,NA,NA,TGTGCCAGCAGCCAACAGGGTAACACTGAAGCTTTCTTT,CASSQQGNTEAFF
TRBJ2-7,TRBV5-6,NA,NA,TGTGCCAGCAGCTTCCCCCGGGACAATTCTTTGGTTCAGTACTTC,CASSFPRDNSLVQYF
TRBJ1-4,TRBV4-1,few,NA,TGCGCCAGCAGCCAAGAGACGGACGGTAATGAAAAACTGTTTTTT,CASSQETDGNEKLFF
TRBJ2-2,TRBV11-2,NA,TRBD1,TGTGCCAGCAGCTTCAGGACAGGGGGCCCCGGGGAGCTGTTTTTT,CASSFRTGGPGELFF
TRBJ2-1,TRBV5-1,once,NA,TGCGCCAGCAGCTTGGGACAGTTGAATGAGCAGTTCTTC,CASSLGQLNEQFF
TRBJ2-3,TRBV11-1,NA,TRBD1,TGTGCCAGCAGCTTAGCGGTTGGGACAGGCGGTGATACGCAGTATTTT,CASSLAVGTGGDTQYF
TRBJ1-3,TRBV2,once,NA,TGTGCCAGCAGGGGACCGACAAACTCTGGAAACACCATATATTTT,CASRGPTNSGNTIYF
TRBJ1-1,TRBV13,NA,NA,TGTGCCAGCAGCTCTGAAGGGGGGGGCACTGAAGCTTTCTTT,CASSSEGGGTEAFF